Following are 25 T cell receptor beta chains from one sample sequenced in a study of blood T cell repertoires in COVID-19. Sequencing was performed with immunoSEQ multiplex PCR; in TCRdb, only in-frame clones are kept and a portion is missing. This table holds over 300,000 clones, roughly 85% found once. The source material was PBMCs or T cells enriched from blood (not recorded which). Receptor source: a woman aged 30 to 39 who had recovered from COVID-19.

This chain connects TRBV10-1 to TRBJ1-2, with a tentative D call TRBD1 (5 bases). The germline gives CDR1 WNHNN, CDR2 SYGVQD (reference sequence). Trimming stripped 8 bases from V and 8 bases from J, with 18 bases between. The CDR3 consists of 13 residues. The CDR3 nucleotides are TGCGCCAGCTCTTCCCAAGTCGGGGGAGGCTACACCTTC. It yields the protein CASSSQVGGGYTF.

This chain joins TRBV6-1 and TRBJ2-2, with TRBD2 matching 12 bases. The CDR3 sequence is 18 residues long. Germline lookup yields CDR1 MNHNS and CDR2 SASEGT. The ends lost 4 bases at V and 4 bases at J; junction bases unmatched: 10. In nucleotides, the CDR3 is TGTGCCAGCAGTGCACTAGCGGGGGGCCCCGTTAGCACCGGGGAGCTGTTTTTT. This sequence encodes CASSALAGGPVSTGELFF.

The V call is TRBV9, the J call TRBJ1-3; TRBD1 aligns across 7 bases. Germline CDR1 reads SGDLS; CDR2 reads YYNGEE. V lost 3 bases, J lost 0 bases, and 3 bases stayed unmatched. The CDR3 is 15 amino acids. The CDR3 coding sequence is TGTGCCAGCAGCGCCCGGGACAGCTCTGGAAACACCATATATTTT. It translates to CASSARDSSGNTIYF.

The J gene is TRBJ2-1, the V gene TRBV5-4; TRBD2 matches 15 bases. From germline, CDR1 is SGHNT and CDR2 YYREEE (reference sequence). Trimming cost V 4 bases and J 3 bases; bases outside gene matches: 11. This CDR3 region has 19 residues. CDR3 sequence: CASSQAGTSGGTDYNEQFF. The CDR3 DNA follows: TGTGCCAGCAGCCAGGCAGGGACTAGCGGGGGGACCGACTACAATGAGCAGTTCTTC.

The chain combines TRBV3-1 (or the pseudogene TRBV3-2) with TRBJ2-2, with 7 bases identical to TRBD2. The CDR3 covers 14 residues. V was pared by 1 base and J by 5 bases, with 1 base of the junction left unmatched. CDR1 LGHDT and CDR2 YNNKEL come from the germline V gene (reference sequence). Written as DNA, the CDR3 is TGTGCCAGCAGCCAAGTGGGGGGGACCGGGGAGCTGTTTTTT. This codes for CASSQVGGTGELFF.

In this sample, this clone turned up once. The V and J genes are TRBV18 and TRBJ1-6, with TRBD1 matching 8 bases. With V trimmed by 4 bases and J by 7 bases, 6 bases remained unmatched. CDR1 KGHSH and CDR2 LQKENI come from the germline V gene. This CDR3 has 15 amino acids. CDR3: CASSQLGQENSPLHF. Written as DNA, the CDR3 is TGTGCCAGCTCACAACTGGGACAGGAGAATTCACCCCTCCACTTT.

The J gene is TRBJ1-2, the V gene TRBV7-8; the match to TRBD1 covers 8 bases. V was clipped by 5 bases and J by 8 bases; unmatched bases: 13. The length of the CDR3 is 15 residues. CDR1 SGHVS and CDR2 FQNEAQ come from the germline V gene. The CDR3 nucleotides read TGTGCCAGCAGCAAAACCACTACAGGGGGTGGAGGCTACACCTTC. As protein: CASSKTTTGGGGYTF.

V usage is TRBV4-1 and J usage is TRBJ2-1; D gene ambiguous. Germline V gene data show CDR1 as MGHRA and CDR2 as YSYEKL. V lost 1 base and J lost 4, with 8 bases in between. This CDR3 is 14 amino acids long. The CDR3 DNA reads as TGCGCCAGCAGCCAAGGTACAGAGTACAATGAGCAGTTCTTC. Translation gives CASSQGTEYNEQFF.

The chain employs TRBV10-3 and TRBJ1-1; D perhaps matches TRBD1 (6 bases). Trimming took 10 bases from V and 0 from J, leaving 12 bases between them. The CDR3 extends over 13 amino acids. Germline CDR1 ENHRY, CDR2 SYGVKD. Written as DNA, the CDR3 is TGTGCCAGCGCGCAGGGGATGAACACTGAAGCTTTCTTT. Its translation is CASAQGMNTEAFF.

V and J are TRBV4-2 and TRBJ1-3; no clear D. V was pared by 4 bases and J by 1 base, with 17 bases between. The CDR3 length is 17 residues. Germline V CDR1 and CDR2: LGHNA, YNFKEQ. The CDR3 sequence: CASSRNSGPSSGNTIYF. The CDR3 region has the DNA TGTGCCAGCAGCCGGAACAGCGGCCCCTCATCTGGAAACACCATATATTTT.

V and J are TRBV27 and TRBJ1-1, with D perhaps TRBD1 (6 bases). V lost 4 bases to trimming and J lost 4 bases, with 22 bases between them. Germline-derived CDR1 and CDR2 are MNHEY and SMNVEV (reference sequence). The CDR3 is made up of 17 amino acids. CDR3 sequence reads: CASSSLGGGWFGTEAFF. In DNA, the CDR3 is TGTGCCAGCAGTTCCCTTGGGGGGGGCTGGTTCGGCACTGAAGCTTTCTTT.

A note on this clone: Other DNA sequences in this specimen translate into the identical CDR3. The chain couples TRBV19 to TRBJ1-2, with D possibly matching TRBD1 (5 bases). Germline assignment: CDR1 LNHDA and CDR2 SQIVND (reference sequence). Trimming removed 5 bases from V and 4 bases from J, with 11 bases in between. The CDR3 extends over 13 amino acids. The CDR3 is CASSPQGLYGYTF. CDR3 in DNA: TGTGCCAGTAGTCCGCAGGGTCTCTATGGCTACACCTTC.

This chain connects TRBV5-1 to TRBJ1-1; D might be TRBD1 (5 bases). The CDR3 loop spans 13 amino acids. The V end lost 4 bases, the J end lost 6 bases, and 13 bases lay between the germline ends. Germline CDR1 and CDR2: SGHRS and YFSETQ. CDR3 sequence: CASSEGVGAEAFF. The DNA of the CDR3 is TGCGCCAGCAGCGAAGGGGTTGGGGCTGAAGCTTTCTTT.

The CDR3 coding sequence is TGTGCCAGCAGTTACTCTGAGACGCAGTATTTT. Translation: CASSYSETQYF. J is TRBJ2-3 and V is TRBV6-5; D is uncertain. Germline-derived CDR1 and CDR2 are MNHEY and SVGAGI. The CDR3 consists of 11 residues. The ends were cut back, 0 bases at V and 9 bases at J, with 4 bases in the middle.

The rearrangement links TRBV3-1 (or the pseudogene TRBV3-2) to TRBJ2-7, with D perhaps TRBD2 (5 bases). The ends were cut back, 1 base at V and 6 bases at J, with 16 bases in the middle. The germline gives CDR1 LGHDT, CDR2 YNNKEL (reference sequence). The CDR3 covers 15 residues. The CDR3 sequence is CASSQGVTSSGEQYF. The CDR3 coding sequence is TGTGCCAGCAGCCAAGGTGTTACTAGTTCAGGCGAGCAGTACTTC.

CDR3 sequence (DNA): TGTGCCAGCAGCCAAGGCCACAGGGGGCTGGATGGCTACACCTTC. As protein: CASSQGHRGLDGYTF. V is TRBV3-1 (or the pseudogene TRBV3-2) and J is TRBJ1-2; 9 nucleotides agree with TRBD1. The trim removed 1 base at V and 6 bases at J, leaving 6 bases unmatched. The CDR3 covers 15 residues. The germline CDR1 and CDR2 sequences are LGHDT and YNNKEL (reference sequence).

The DNA for the CDR3 is TGCGCCAGCAGCACGCAGGGGATCGCTGAAGCTTTCTTT. This translates into CASSTQGIAEAFF. The rearrangement uses TRBV5-1 and TRBJ1-1; maybe TRBD1 (6 bases). This CDR3 is 13 amino acids long. Looked up from germline, CDR1 is SGHRS and CDR2 is YFSETQ. The ends were cut back, 4 bases at V and 6 bases at J, with 13 bases in the middle.

The chain has TRBV14 and TRBJ2-1; D perhaps matches TRBD1 (5 bases). Germline CDR1 SGHDN, CDR2 FVKESK. The CDR3 runs 16 residues. Trimming took 5 bases from V and 0 from J, leaving 14 bases between them. DNA for the CDR3: TGTGCCAGCAGCTTTAGGGGCAAGAGCTCCTACAATGAGCAGTTCTTC. Amino acid sequence: CASSFRGKSSYNEQFF.

V is TRBV2 and J is TRBJ1-3; 11 bases are a match to TRBD1. Germline V gene sequence: CDR1 SNHLY, CDR2 FYNNEI. Trimming at V came to 6 bases and at J to 4 bases, leaving 5 bases not matched to a gene. The CDR3 has 15 amino acids. CDR3 sequence reads: CASSSDRGLGNTIYF. The CDR3, as DNA: TGTGCCAGCAGCTCGGACAGGGGGCTCGGAAACACCATATATTTT.

The rearrangement joins TRBV2 to TRBJ1-1; TRBD1 agrees at 8 bases. This CDR3 is 18 amino acids long. The germline gives CDR1 SNHLY, CDR2 FYNNEI. V was clipped by 4 bases and J by 5 bases; unmatched bases: 18. The CDR3 spells CASSVPGQGGPELTEAFF. The CDR3 DNA follows: TGTGCCAGCAGTGTGCCCGGACAGGGAGGGCCGGAACTGACTGAAGCTTTCTTT.

The chain couples TRBV5-6 to TRBJ1-2, with TRBD1 matching 8 bases. Germline values: CDR1 SGHDT, CDR2 YYEEEE. This CDR3 has 15 residues. V shed 3 bases and J 0 bases; nucleotides not matched to a gene: 4. Here the CDR3 DNA reads TGTGCCAGCAGCTGGGGACAGGACCCTAACTATGGCTACACCTTC. It specifies CASSWGQDPNYGYTF.

This rearrangement joins TRBV3-1 (or the pseudogene TRBV3-2) to TRBJ1-1; D is unresolved. CDR3 length: 13 residues. Per germline, CDR1 LGHDT and CDR2 YNNKEL (reference sequence). V was pared by 3 bases and J by 4 bases, with 9 bases between. The CDR3 nucleotides read TGTGCCAGCAGCCAGGCGGGGAGCACTGAAGCTTTCTTT. Its translation: CASSQAGSTEAFF.

The genes are TRBV6-2 or TRBV6-3 and TRBJ1-5, with 7 bases that match TRBD1. Trimming took 4 bases from V and 7 from J; bases not matched to a gene: 13. Per the germline V gene, CDR1 is MNHEY and CDR2 is SVGEGT. The CDR3 is 16 residues long. The CDR3 here is CASSSPGGIGGQPQHF. The CDR3 DNA reads as TGTGCCAGCAGTTCTCCAGGGGGAATTGGAGGCCAGCCCCAGCATTTT.

This rearrangement joins TRBV6-5 to TRBJ2-7; D is uncertain. Germline CDR1 MNHEY, CDR2 SVGAGI. V was trimmed by 7 bases and J by 1 base, leaving 8 bases between them. The CDR3 is 12 amino acids. CDR3 nucleotides: TGTGCCAGCACCTCCCGGTCCTACGAGCAGTACTTC. It yields the protein CASTSRSYEQYF.

The genes are TRBV5-6 and TRBJ2-5; D is perhaps TRBD1 (6 bases). Deletions cut 4 bases from V and 1 base from J, with 14 bases between. From germline, CDR1 is SGHDT and CDR2 YYEEEE. The CDR3 extends over 15 amino acids. Written as DNA, the CDR3 is TGTGCCAGCAGCCCACCTACAGGGTTCCAAGAGACCCAGTACTTC. This gives the protein CASSPPTGFQETQYF.